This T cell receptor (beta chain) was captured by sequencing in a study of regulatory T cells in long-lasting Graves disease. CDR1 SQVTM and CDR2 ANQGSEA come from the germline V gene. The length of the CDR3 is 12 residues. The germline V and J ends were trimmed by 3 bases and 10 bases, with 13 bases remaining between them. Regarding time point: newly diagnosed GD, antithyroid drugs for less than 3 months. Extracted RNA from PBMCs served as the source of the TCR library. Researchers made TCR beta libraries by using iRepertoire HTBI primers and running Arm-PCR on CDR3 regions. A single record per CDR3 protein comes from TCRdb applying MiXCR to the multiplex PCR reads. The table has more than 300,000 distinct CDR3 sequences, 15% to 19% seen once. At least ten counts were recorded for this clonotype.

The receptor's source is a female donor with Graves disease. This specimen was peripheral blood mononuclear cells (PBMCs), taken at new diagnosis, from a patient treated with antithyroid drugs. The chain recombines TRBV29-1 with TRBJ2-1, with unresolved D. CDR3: CSVDTGFGEQFF. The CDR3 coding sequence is TGCAGCGTTGATACGGGCTTCGGGGAGCAGTTCTTC.